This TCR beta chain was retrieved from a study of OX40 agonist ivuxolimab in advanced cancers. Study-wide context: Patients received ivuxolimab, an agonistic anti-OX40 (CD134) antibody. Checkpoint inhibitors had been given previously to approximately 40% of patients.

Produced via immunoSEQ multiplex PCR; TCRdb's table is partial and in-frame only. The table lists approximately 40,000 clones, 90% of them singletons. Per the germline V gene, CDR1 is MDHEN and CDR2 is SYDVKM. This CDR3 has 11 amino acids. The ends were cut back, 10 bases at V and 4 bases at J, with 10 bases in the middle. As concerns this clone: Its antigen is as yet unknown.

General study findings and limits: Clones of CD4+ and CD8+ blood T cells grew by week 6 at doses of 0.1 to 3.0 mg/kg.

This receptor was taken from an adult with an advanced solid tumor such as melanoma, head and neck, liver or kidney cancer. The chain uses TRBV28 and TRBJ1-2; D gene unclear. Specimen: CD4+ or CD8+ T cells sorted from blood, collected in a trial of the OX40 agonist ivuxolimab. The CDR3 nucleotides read TGTGCCACCAGAACGCTCTATGGCTACACCTTC. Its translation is CATRTLYGYTF.